The source of this T cell receptor beta chain is a study of T cells in Graves' hyperthyroidism and ophthalmopathy. About the study: Peripheral blood was collected at initial diagnosis, before any treatment.

Disease duration under 2 months; hyperthyroidism patients were aged 18 to 65. PBMCs were derived from about 10 ml fresh peripheral blood. Researchers amplified the TCR beta CDR3 regions from RNA transcripts. HTBI primers were the set used in a first-round RT-PCR of the TCR CDR3. MiXCR was run by TCRdb on the multiplex PCR reads, yielding one entry per CDR3 protein. The sample has approximately 480,000 distinct CDR3 sequences; around 21% are singletons. This sequence was found in a man between 18 and 29 years old with Graves' hyperthyroidism. The sequenced material came from blood.

The DNA for the CDR3 is TGTGCCAGCAGTTTACGTTGGGACGGGCCCTACGAGCAGTACTTC. Translating it yields CASSLRWDGPYEQYF. The V and J genes are TRBV27 and TRBJ2-7; the D call may be TRBD1 or TRBD2 (5 bases each). Trimming took off 2 bases at V and 2 bases at J, with 13 bases between the two ends. CDR3 size: 15 residues. Germline lookup yields CDR1 MNHEY and CDR2 SMNVEV (reference sequence).